This entry lists 3 T cell receptor beta chains sequenced from one sample in a study of Ad26.COV2.S vaccination and SARS-CoV-2 variants. Data came from immunoSEQ multiplex PCR; TCRdb stores just in-frame clones and leaves some out. The sample lists some 180,000 clones, approximately 90% occurring once. The starting material was peripheral blood, obtained after recovery from COVID-19. Receptor source: a human donor who had recovered from COVID-19.

The chain is built from TRBV24-1 and TRBJ2-1; TRBD1 matches 7 bases. This CDR3 has 15 residues. Germline lookup yields CDR1 KGHDR and CDR2 SFDVKD. J gave up 7 bases and V 3 bases, and 8 bases lay outside the gene matches. CDR3 sequence: CATSDIRDSGNEQFF. CDR3 bases: TGTGCCACCAGTGATATCCGGGACAGTGGAAATGAGCAGTTCTTC.

This clone came up once. The gene calls are TRBV6-6 and TRBJ2-2; 8 bases fit TRBD2. Germline CDR1 reads MNHNY; CDR2 reads SVGAGI (reference sequence). With 5 bases clipped from V and 4 bases from J, the junction kept 3 bases outside the gene matches. The CDR3 consists of 14 residues. CDR3 protein: CASSKREPTGELFF. The CDR3 DNA is TGTGCCAGCAGTAAGCGGGAGCCCACCGGGGAGCTGTTTTTT.

The chain has TRBV29-1 and TRBJ2-1, with a weak D call TRBD1 (6 bases). Germline loops: CDR1 SQVTM, CDR2 ANQGSEA. Trimming stripped 7 bases from V and 7 bases from J, with 17 bases between. This CDR3 is built from 13 residues. The CDR3 loop reads CSARTAQRNEQFF. The CDR3 DNA reads TGCAGCGCCAGGACAGCACAGCGGAATGAGCAGTTCTTC.